These T cell receptor beta chains were read from a single sample in a study of T-cell reconstitution after alpha-beta-depleted transplantation in children. TCRdb reprocessed the PCR reads with MiXCR, giving one entry per CDR3 protein. The sample has 210,000 or so distinct CDR3 sequences, 8% to 10% seen once. Here the sequenced sample was PBMCs from the stem cell graft donor, taken from the stem cell graft. These receptors came from a human donor who donated a stem cell graft to a child with acute lymphoblastic leukemia. Each CDR3 is given with its conserved first and last residue. A D gene is named only where the DNA matches it firmly. Size tells how often a clone was seen (once, few, many) or the class of an expanded clone, and some rows leave it out.

v_gene,j_gene,d_gene,abundance,CDR3aa,CDR3nt
TRBV6-1,TRBJ2-1,-,few,CASSEPGVGNEQFF,TGTGCCAGCAGTGAGCCAGGGGTAGGTAATGAGCAGTTCTTC
TRBV2,TRBJ1-1,-,many,CASSENSPGWGTEAFF,TGTGCCAGCAGTGAAAACTCGCCAGGGTGGGGCACTGAAGCTTTCTTT
TRBV20-1,TRBJ1-1,-,-,CSASYRLNTEAFF,TGCAGTGCTAGTTACAGGTTGAACACTGAAGCTTTCTTT
TRBV3-1,TRBJ1-1,-,few,CASSQSTGNTEAFF,TGTGCCAGCAGCCAATCCACAGGGAACACTGAAGCTTTCTTT
TRBV29-1,TRBJ2-7,-,-,CSVERGGDEQYF,TGCAGCGTTGAAAGGGGGGGGGACGAGCAGTACTTC
TRBV7-9,TRBJ1-6,-,few,CASSLKGDGNSPLHF,TGTGCCAGCAGCCTCAAGGGGGATGGTAATTCACCCCTCCACTTT
TRBV4-1,TRBJ2-1,TRBD2,many,CASSQDRLAGHNEQFF,TGCGCCAGCAGCCAAGATCGGCTAGCGGGGCATAATGAGCAGTTCTTC
TRBV12-3/TRBV12-4,TRBJ1-1,-,few,CASSSDRDGNTEAFF,TGTGCCAGCAGTTCTGACCGGGACGGGAACACTGAAGCTTTCTTT
TRBV28,TRBJ2-2,-,many,CASSSRLIFGKLFF,TGTGCCAGCAGTTCCCGACTAATTTTTGGAAAGCTGTTTTTT
TRBV6-2/TRBV6-3,TRBJ2-3,TRBD2,-,CASSYSLSSSSGGKTDTQYF,TGTGCCAGCAGTTACTCCCTCTCCTCGTCTAGCGGGGGGAAAACAGATACGCAGTATTTT
TRBV12-3/TRBV12-4,TRBJ2-1,-,many,CASSLGGLNEQFF,TGTGCCAGCAGTTTGGGCGGTCTCAATGAGCAGTTCTTC
TRBV2,TRBJ1-1,TRBD1,-,CASRGTGGTEAFF,TGTGCCAGCAGGGGGACAGGAGGCACTGAAGCTTTCTTT
TRBV5-6,TRBJ2-1,-,-,CASSPGTGYNEQFF,TGTGCCAGCAGCCCAGGTACGGGCTACAATGAGCAGTTCTTC
TRBV5-1,TRBJ1-3,-,-,CASSEGSSGNTIYF,TGCGCCAGCAGTGAAGGGTCCTCTGGAAACACCATATATTTT